What follows describes a single T cell receptor beta chain. No antigen is known for it. The data derive from a study of beta chain features in type 1 diabetes. Reverse transcription of all isolated RNA meant that expressed TCRB transcripts were sequenced. The table came from immunoSEQ multiplex PCR; TCRdb's copy has only in-frame clones and leaves some out. Of about 250,000 clones listed, roughly an eighth were seen once; the top ten hold around 0.026%. General study results and limits: Among all four CD4+ subsets, Type 1 diabetes patients had TCRB CDR3s that were moderately but significantly shorter. Insertions at VDJ junctions were less frequent in type 1 diabetes patients. These patients also deleted more nucleotides at the same junctions. Whether HLA type influences TCRB rearrangement remained unresolved here.

CDR3 length equals 18 residues. The ends were cut back, 3 bases at V and 4 bases at J, with 25 bases in the middle. Germline V gives CDR1 KGHSH, CDR2 LQKENI. This rearrangement joins TRBV18 to TRBJ2-7, with D maybe TRBD1 (5 bases). This receptor was taken from a woman aged 40 to 50 in good health. The specimen was naive CD4+ T cells from blood. CDR3 in amino acids: CASSPLLNPPDTVYEQYF. The CDR3 region has the DNA TGTGCCAGCTCACCCCTACTAAACCCACCGGACACAGTGTACGAGCAGTACTTC.